This TCR beta chain was obtained from a study of cytomegalovirus exposure and HLA in healthy donors. Looking at the study overall: Sequencing of about 179 million T cells in an earlier analysis found around 120 million unique TCR beta sequences. Within an early data release were tens of millions of unique TCRs drawn from HLA-typed donors.

J gave up 4 bases and V 5 bases, and 3 bases lay outside the gene matches. CDR1 is SNHLY and CDR2 is FYNNEI in the germline V gene. The CDR3 has 15 residues. With 60 Vbeta and 13 Jbeta primers, the PCR was carried out. Generated by immunoSEQ multiplex PCR, the TCRdb table keeps only in-frame clones and is missing some. The table shows some 120,000 clones, with 77% occurring only once. General study points: V segments that were indistinguishable, TRBV6-2 and TRBV6-3 among them, were omitted from analysis. In an earlier analysis, productive rearrangement rates for most beta V segments clustered near 87% or 30%.

In this sample, this clone turned up once. What it binds is unknown. This clonotype was obtained from a man aged 18 to 35 in good health and CMV-seropositive. The material sequenced was PBMCs. This sequence joins TRBV2 and TRBJ1-6, with 9 bases identical to TRBD1. The CDR3 nucleotides read TGTGCCAGCAGTACGGACAGGGGATATAATTCACCCCTCCACTTT. This encodes CASSTDRGYNSPLHF. The variable domain in full, with the rest retrieved from reference TRBV2 and TRBJ1-6, is EPEVTQTPSHQVTQMGQEVILRCVPISNHLYFYWYRQILGQKVEFLVSFYNNEISEKSEIFDDQFSVERPDGSNFTLKIRSTKLEDSAMYFCASSTDRGYNSPLHFGNGTRLTVT.